This T cell receptor (beta chain) came from a study of blood T cell repertoires in COVID-19. For the study at large: Material from acute and convalescent COVID-19 was sourced from the United States, Italy and Spain. Sources were T cells, B-cell-depleted T cells, or PBMCs; the material itself was cDNA or gDNA.

The V gene's germline CDR1 is MNHEY and CDR2 SVGAGI. Losses at the gene ends were 9 bases for V and 0 bases for J; bases not matched to a gene: 4. This CDR3 spans 15 amino acids. Source study methods: Estimation of nucleated cell counts was performed using reference gene primer amplification. TCRdb's table, derived via immunoSEQ multiplex PCR, lists solely in-frame clones and lacks some. V and J calls and clone size come straight from that table; D and trimming were deduced from the DNA. This table has 69,000 or so clones, around 90% appearing once. The rearrangement links TRBV6-5 to TRBJ1-3; the match to TRBD1 covers 11 bases. The sequencing input was peripheral blood. This TCR derives from a man aged 50 to 59 with acute or convalescent COVID-19. CDR3 sequence reads: CASGTGGSSGNTIYF. CDR3 bases: TGTGCCAGTGGGACAGGGGGGAGCTCTGGAAACACCATATATTTT.